The 15 T cell receptor beta chains below were found in one sample sequenced in a study of cytomegalovirus exposure and HLA in healthy donors. 60 Vbeta and 13 Jbeta primers were used in PCR. Clones were sequenced by immunoSEQ multiplex PCR, and TCRdb holds only the in-frame ones, with some missing. The repertoire includes tens of thousands of clones, about 70% of them detected once, and 7.6% sits in the top ten. Sequenced: PBMCs. The receptors stem from a man between 40 and 49 years old in good health and CMV-seropositive.

The chain joins TRBV5-6 to TRBJ1-4; D gene ambiguous. Germline V CDR1 and CDR2: SGHDT, YYEEEE. Trimming shortened V by 6 bases and J by 8 bases, and 26 bases separated the two germline ends. This CDR3 region has 17 residues. CDR3 DNA: TGTGCCAGCACCTTAGCGCGTGGGAGGAGCAACCGAGAAAAACTGTTTTTT. It codes for CASTLARGRSNREKLFF.

V and J are TRBV5-6 and TRBJ1-2; TRBD1 is a possible D gene (6 bases). The CDR3 has 11 amino acids. Germline V CDR1 and CDR2: SGHDT, YYEEEE. V lost 2 bases and J 8 bases, leaving 7 bases between the germline ends. CDR3 DNA sequence: TGTGCCAGCAGCTTCAGGGGCGGCTACACCTTC. It codes for CASSFRGGYTF.

This chain links TRBV12-5 with TRBJ1-1; D not certain. V was shortened by 5 bases and J by 3 bases, with 10 bases between the two germline ends. CDR3 length: 13 residues. Germline values: CDR1 LGHNT, CDR2 FRNRAP. Here the CDR3 reads CASGLSSDTEAFF. The CDR3 DNA sequence: TGTGCTAGTGGTCTATCGTCGGACACTGAAGCTTTCTTT.

The sample holds a few counts of this clone. V is TRBV18 and J is TRBJ1-6, with D perhaps TRBD1 (5 bases). The V end was cut by 6 bases, the J end by 8 bases, with 17 bases between. CDR1 and CDR2 from the germline V gene are KGHSH and LQKENI. The CDR3 is 15 amino acids. CDR3 region: CASSPPGGTYSPLHF. The CDR3 DNA reads as TGTGCCAGCTCGCCCCCTGGGGGGACCTATTCACCCCTCCACTTT. The full variable domain, completed using reference TRBV18 and TRBJ1-6, is NAGVMQNPRHLVRRRGQEARLRCSPMKGHSHVYWYRQLPEEGLKFMVYLQKENIIDESGMPKERFSAEFPKEGPSILRIQQVVRGDSAAYFCASSPPGGTYSPLHFGNGTRLTVT.

The chain combines TRBV27 with TRBJ2-7, with a weak D call TRBD2 (6 bases). The CDR3 is made up of 16 amino acids. Germline-derived CDR1 and CDR2 are MNHEY and SMNVEV (reference sequence). V was shortened by 6 bases and J by 0 bases, with 18 bases between the two germline ends. The CDR3 loop reads CASRRGRAFGSYEQYF. CDR3 bases: TGTGCCAGCAGGCGGGGTAGGGCGTTCGGCTCCTACGAGCAGTACTTC.

This clone showed up just a few times. This chain uses TRBV29-1 with TRBJ1-5; the match to TRBD1 covers 9 bases. Trimming cost V 6 bases and J 5 bases; bases outside gene matches: 5. This CDR3 region has 13 residues. Germline V gene data show CDR1 as SQVTM and CDR2 as ANQGSEA. The CDR3 nucleotides read TGCAGCGTCGGGACAGGGTCCGATCAGCCCCAGCATTTT. This sequence encodes CSVGTGSDQPQHF.

CDR3 sequence reads: CASSLRGWETEAFF. The CDR3 DNA reads as TGTGCCAGCAGCTTAAGAGGGTGGGAAACTGAAGCTTTCTTT. The chain combines TRBV7-2 with TRBJ1-1; D call uncertain. Trimming removed 2 bases from V and 5 bases from J, with 12 bases in between. The germline V gene encodes CDR1 SGHTA and CDR2 FQGNSA. The CDR3 contains 14 residues.

The chain employs TRBV20-1 and TRBJ2-7; unclear D gene. The CDR3 covers 11 residues. V lost 0 bases and J lost 2, with 2 bases in between. Looked up from germline, CDR1 is DFQATT and CDR2 is SNEGSKA (reference sequence). As DNA, the CDR3 is TGCAGTGCTAGAGATACCTACGAGCAGTACTTC. This translates into CSARDTYEQYF.

V and J are TRBV28 and TRBJ2-3; D is undetermined. Germline V gene data show CDR1 as MDHEN and CDR2 as SYDVKM. This CDR3 spans 19 amino acids. Trimming took 2 bases from V and 2 from J, leaving 23 bases between them. CDR3 loop: CASSLGPRASAVDTDTQYF. The CDR3 DNA reads TGTGCCAGCAGTTTAGGCCCCCGAGCCAGCGCGGTCGACACAGATACGCAGTATTTT.

The V call is TRBV5-1, the J call TRBJ1-5; TRBD1 is a possible D gene (6 bases). This CDR3 has 15 residues. Germline CDR1 is SGHRS and CDR2 is YFSETQ. Trimming shortened V by 2 bases and J by 3 bases, and 12 bases separated the two germline ends. The CDR3 nucleotides are TGCGCCAGCAGCTTACAGGGTAATTTCAATCAGCCCCAGCATTTT. Translating gives CASSLQGNFNQPQHF.

The rearrangement links TRBV2 to TRBJ2-5; 9 bases are a match to TRBD2. The J segment lost 7 bases and the V segment lost 6 bases, leaving 6 bases of the junction unmatched. The germline V gene has CDR1 SNHLY and CDR2 FYNNEI. This CDR3 comprises 13 residues. CDR3 sequence reads: CASRPGLAMTQYF. DNA for the CDR3: TGTGCCAGCAGGCCGGGACTAGCAATGACCCAGTACTTC.

The rearrangement uses TRBV5-1 and TRBJ2-2; 9 positions agree with TRBD2. Germline trimming cut 7 bases from V and 6 bases from J; bases unmatched to any gene: 7. CDR3 length: 14 amino acids. In germline, CDR1 is SGHRS, CDR2 YFSETQ. CDR3: CASYSGSTPGELFF. Here the CDR3 DNA reads TGCGCCAGCTATAGCGGGAGTACCCCCGGGGAGCTGTTTTTT.

The chain couples TRBV2 to TRBJ2-7, with D perhaps TRBD2 (5 bases). Germline V lookup: CDR1 SNHLY, CDR2 FYNNEI. Trimming removed 4 bases at V and 1 base at J, with 5 bases between. This CDR3 spans 12 amino acids. The CDR3 nucleotides are TGTGCCAGCAGTGGCGGGTCCTACGAGCAGTACTTC. Translated, it gives CASSGGSYEQYF.

The gene calls are TRBV25-1 and TRBJ2-1, with a possible D match to TRBD2 (5 bases). Germline CDR1 is MGHDK and CDR2 is SYGVNS. CDR3 length: 12 amino acids. Trimming pared 2 bases from V and 7 bases from J, leaving 6 bases between. CDR3 region: CASSERRNEQFF. As DNA, the CDR3 is TGTGCCAGCAGTGAACGGAGGAATGAGCAGTTCTTC.

The J gene is TRBJ1-2, the V gene TRBV2, with D perhaps matching TRBD1 (6 bases). The CDR3 is 14 amino acids. V was clipped by 5 bases and J by 1 base, with 11 bases between them. The germline CDR1 and CDR2 sequences are SNHLY and FYNNEI. The CDR3 here is CASSMDRDNYGYTF. For the CDR3, the DNA is TGTGCCAGCAGTATGGACAGAGATAACTATGGCTACACCTTC. Looking up the rest from reference TRBV2 and TRBJ1-2 gives the full variable domain: EPEVTQTPSHQVTQMGQEVILRCVPISNHLYFYWYRQILGQKVEFLVSFYNNEISEKSEIFDDQFSVERPDGSNFTLKIRSTKLEDSAMYFCASSMDRDNYGYTFGSGTRLTVV.